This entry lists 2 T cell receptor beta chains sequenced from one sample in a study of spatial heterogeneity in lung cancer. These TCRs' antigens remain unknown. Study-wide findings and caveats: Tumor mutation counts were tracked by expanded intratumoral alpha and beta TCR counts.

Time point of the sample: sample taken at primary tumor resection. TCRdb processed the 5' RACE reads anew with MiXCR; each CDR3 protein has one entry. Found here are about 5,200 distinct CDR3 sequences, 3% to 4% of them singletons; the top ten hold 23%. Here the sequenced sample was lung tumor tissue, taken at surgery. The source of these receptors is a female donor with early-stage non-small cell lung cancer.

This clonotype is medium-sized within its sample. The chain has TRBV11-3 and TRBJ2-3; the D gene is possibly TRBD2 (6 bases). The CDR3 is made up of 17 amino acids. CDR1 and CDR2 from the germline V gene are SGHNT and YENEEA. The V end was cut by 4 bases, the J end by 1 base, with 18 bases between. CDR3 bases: TGTGCCAGCAGCTCGCCTCTAGGTAGCGGAGGCACAGATACGCAGTATTTT. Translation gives CASSSPLGSGGTDTQYF.

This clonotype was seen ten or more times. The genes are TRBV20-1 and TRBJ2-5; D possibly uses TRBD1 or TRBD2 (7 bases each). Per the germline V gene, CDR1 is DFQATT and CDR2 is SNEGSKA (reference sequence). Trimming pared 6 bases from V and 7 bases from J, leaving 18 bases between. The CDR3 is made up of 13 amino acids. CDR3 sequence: CSAPGGGPGTQYF. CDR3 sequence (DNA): TGCAGTGCCCCAGGGGGAGGGCCGGGGACCCAGTACTTC.